The next 32 T cell receptor beta chains were all read from a single sample in a study of graft-versus-host responses after intestinal transplantation. Data came from immunoSEQ multiplex PCR; TCRdb stores just in-frame clones and leaves some out. Here the sample spans over 15,000 clones, about 34% being singletons. The input for sequencing was alloreactive CD4+ T cells from a mixed lymphocyte reaction culture, taken before intestinal transplant. Subset reported: CFSE-low proliferating T cells sorted from approximately 6-day pre-transplant mixed lymphocyte reaction (GvH or HvG direction). The receptors here all came from a human patient who received an intestinal transplant.

The rearrangement joins TRBV6-4 to TRBJ2-1; TRBD2 matches at 11 bases. The CDR3 runs to 16 residues. Looked up from germline, CDR1 is MRHNA and CDR2 is SNTAGT. With V trimmed by 6 bases and J by 3 bases, 7 bases remained unmatched. The DNA of the CDR3 is TGTGCCAGCAGCGCAGGGACTAGCGGAATCTACAATGAGCAGTTCTTC. Amino acid sequence: CASSAGTSGIYNEQFF.

Notes on this clone: At the DNA level, this CDR3 is encoded by other sequences in the same sample as well. The CDR3 bases are TGTGCCAGCTCACCGGCCCCCGATTCACCCCTCCACTTT. Amino acid sequence: CASSPAPDSPLHF. The chain has TRBV18 and TRBJ1-6; D gene uncertain. The germline V and J ends were trimmed by 3 bases and 8 bases, with 8 bases remaining between them. CDR1 is KGHSH and CDR2 is LQKENI in the germline V gene. This CDR3 spans 13 amino acids.

The gene calls are TRBV5-4 and TRBJ2-1; D gene uncertain. Germline V CDR1 and CDR2: SGHNT, YYREEE (reference sequence). There are 15 residues in the CDR3. The germline V and J ends were trimmed by 3 bases and 3 bases, with 13 bases remaining between them. CDR3: CASSSFSMDYNEQFF. DNA for the CDR3: TGTGCCAGCAGCTCGTTTAGTATGGACTACAATGAGCAGTTCTTC.

The genes are TRBV7-3 and TRBJ1-3; D not resolved. The germline gives CDR1 SGHTA, CDR2 FQGTGA. V lost 3 bases and J 4 bases, leaving 4 bases between the germline ends. The CDR3 is 12 amino acids. CDR3 sequence (DNA): TGTGCCAGCAGCTTTGACGGAAACACCATATATTTT. The encoded protein is CASSFDGNTIYF.

This clone was seen more than once but under ten times. The chain combines TRBV18 with TRBJ2-1; D remains ambiguous. Germline V gene data show CDR1 as KGHSH and CDR2 as LQKENI. The CDR3 is 13 residues long. Trimming left V 2 bases short and J 4 bases short, with 6 bases between. In DNA form, the CDR3 reads TGTGCCAGCTCACCATTAGCTTACAATGAGCAGTTCTTC. Translated: CASSPLAYNEQFF.

The chain has TRBV2 and TRBJ2-7, with TRBD2 identical over 8 bases. J was trimmed by 2 bases and V by 8 bases; bases with no gene match: 5. CDR1 SNHLY and CDR2 FYNNEI come from the germline V gene. The CDR3 has 13 residues. The DNA of the CDR3 is TGTGCCAGCCACGGGAGGGGGACCTACGAGCAGTACTTC. This codes for CASHGRGTYEQYF.

The V and J genes are TRBV11-2 and TRBJ2-7; 7 positions agree with TRBD1. There are 14 residues in the CDR3. The V gene's germline CDR1 is SGHAT and CDR2 FQNNGV. The junction had 6 bases not matched to a gene; V was cut back by 5 bases and J by 2 bases. The CDR3 loop reads CASSPTGVTYEQYF. The CDR3 DNA follows: TGTGCCAGCAGCCCTACAGGGGTGACCTACGAGCAGTACTTC.

The chain recombines TRBV4-1 with TRBJ2-7; D unresolved. The CDR3 is 15 amino acids. Per the germline V gene, CDR1 is MGHRA and CDR2 is YSYEKL. V was trimmed by 5 bases and J by 0 bases, leaving 14 bases between them. This CDR3 is CASSTGPLSSYEQYF. For the CDR3, the DNA is TGCGCCAGCAGCACCGGACCCCTGAGCTCCTACGAGCAGTACTTC.

This clone was counted a few times. The chain combines TRBV7-3 with TRBJ2-3, with D possibly matching TRBD1 (5 bases). With 5 bases removed from V and 1 base from J, the gap between germline ends came to 16 bases. This CDR3 is built from 16 residues. Looked up from germline, CDR1 is SGHTA and CDR2 is FQGTGA. For the CDR3, the DNA is TGTGCCAGCAGCCCCCAAAGGGGTGTTCGCACAGATACGCAGTATTTT. Protein: CASSPQRGVRTDTQYF.

This clone was recorded once. The chain employs TRBV16 and TRBJ2-4; D remains unclear. This CDR3 is 17 amino acids long. V was cut by 2 bases and J by 0 bases, with 14 bases left in between. Germline loops: CDR1 KGHSY, CDR2 FQNENV. The CDR3 DNA follows: TGTGCCAGCAGCCAAGCAGGAGAGCCCCTAGCCAAAAACATTCAGTACTTC. This gives the protein CASSQAGEPLAKNIQYF.

This chain joins TRBV11-3 and TRBJ2-2, with D hard to call. The germline CDR1 and CDR2 sequences are SGHNT and YENEEA. CDR3 length: 15 amino acids. Trimming removed 5 bases from V and 2 bases from J, with 12 bases in between. The CDR3, as DNA: TGTGCCAGCAGCCCACCTTTGGTAAACACCGGGGAGCTGTTTTTT. Translation: CASSPPLVNTGELFF.

The J gene is TRBJ1-5, the V gene TRBV7-2, with D tentatively TRBD1 (5 bases). The germline CDR1 and CDR2 sequences are SGHTA and FQGNSA. This CDR3 contains 15 residues. The V and J ends lost 8 bases and 5 bases respectively, with 19 bases between them. CDR3 amino acids: CASGKVVGVYQPQHF. The CDR3 DNA sequence: TGTGCCAGCGGCAAGGTAGTGGGGGTCTATCAGCCCCAGCATTTT.

The chain recombines TRBV5-5 with TRBJ2-5; possible D gene TRBD1, 5 bases. Germline V CDR1 and CDR2: SGHKS, YYEKEE (reference sequence). V shed 2 bases and J shed 5 bases, with 10 bases lying between them. The CDR3 totals 13 residues. Here the CDR3 reads CASSFDRGETQYF. DNA of the CDR3: TGTGCCAGCAGCTTCGACAGAGGTGAGACCCAGTACTTC.

In its sample, this clone was seen a few times. The chain carries TRBV27 and TRBJ2-1; 14 nucleotides align to TRBD2. Germline CDR1 MNHEY, CDR2 SMNVEV (reference sequence). V shed 5 bases and J 7 bases; nucleotides not matched to a gene: 7. This CDR3 contains 16 residues. Written as DNA, the CDR3 is TGTGCCAGCAGTGCCAGACTAGCGGGAGGGAGGAATGAGCAGTTCTTC. Protein: CASSARLAGGRNEQFF.

V usage is TRBV5-4 and J usage is TRBJ1-1, with 9 bases identical to TRBD1. Germline loops: CDR1 SGHNT, CDR2 YYREEE (reference sequence). CDR3 length: 16 amino acids. With 3 bases clipped from V and 0 bases from J, the junction kept 6 bases outside the gene matches. The CDR3 loop reads CASSSPGDRVNTEAFF. As DNA, the CDR3 is TGTGCCAGCAGCTCACCGGGGGACAGGGTGAACACTGAAGCTTTCTTT.

The rearrangement links TRBV6-1 to TRBJ2-2; perhaps TRBD2 as D (6 bases). In germline, CDR1 is MNHNS, CDR2 SASEGT. Trimming removed 0 bases from V and 6 bases from J, with 20 bases in between. This CDR3 spans 18 amino acids. The CDR3 DNA is TGTGCCAGCAGTGAAGCGATCGGTCTGAAGTGGGGGGCCGGGGAGCTGTTTTTT. Translating gives CASSEAIGLKWGAGELFF.

This clone has just a few counts. V gene TRBV27 combines with J gene TRBJ2-5, with a weak D call TRBD2 (6 bases). The CDR3 has 16 residues. CDR1 MNHEY and CDR2 SMNVEV come from the germline V gene (reference sequence). Trimming took 5 bases from V and 0 from J, leaving 16 bases between them. CDR3 bases: TGTGCCAGCAGTCCGTGGGGGGAGGTGGACCAAGAGACCCAGTACTTC. It encodes CASSPWGEVDQETQYF.

This sequence joins TRBV7-2 and TRBJ1-6, with TRBD1 identical over 8 bases. Germline lookup yields CDR1 SGHTA and CDR2 FQGNSA. V shed 5 bases and J 10 bases; nucleotides not matched to a gene: 13. The CDR3 sequence is 16 residues long. The CDR3 DNA reads TGTGCCAGCAGCCTCGACAGGGGCGAGGTTGACTCACCCCTCCACTTT. It yields the protein CASSLDRGEVDSPLHF.

The sample holds a few counts of this clone. CDR3 residues: CASDRDRFFPRSNQPQHF. The CDR3 DNA follows: TGTGCCAGCGACCGGGACAGATTTTTTCCTCGAAGCAATCAGCCCCAGCATTTT. The chain uses TRBV2 and TRBJ1-5; 7 bases align to TRBD1. CDR3 length equals 18 residues. In germline, CDR1 is SNHLY, CDR2 FYNNEI. V lost 8 bases and J lost 1; bases outside the gene matches: 17.

This clone was seen more than once but under ten times. The sample holds other DNA sequences that translate to the same CDR3. The gene calls are TRBV6-5 and TRBJ1-6; the D gene is possibly TRBD1 (6 bases). This CDR3 spans 15 amino acids. V was clipped by 0 bases and J by 7 bases, with 10 bases between them. Looked up from germline, CDR1 is MNHEY and CDR2 is SVGAGI. The CDR3 DNA follows: TGTGCCAGCAGTTACTCGATTCAGGGGAATTCACCCCTCCACTTT. Encoded protein: CASSYSIQGNSPLHF.

On this clone: A much more abundant neighbour one base away suggests this may be a read error. The chain recombines TRBV30 with TRBJ2-5, with 10 bases aligning to TRBD2. From germline, CDR1 is GTSNPN and CDR2 SVGIG (reference sequence). This CDR3 spans 15 amino acids. The chain's CDR3 is CAGSGGGAGQETQYF. The CDR3 nucleotides are TGTGCCGGGAGCGGGGGGGGCGCGGGGCAAGAGACCCAGTACTTC.

The chain carries TRBV5-4 and TRBJ1-2; D possibly corresponds to TRBD1 (5 bases). The CDR3 consists of 15 residues. Trimming cost V 1 base and J 5 bases, with 15 bases left between them. Germline CDR1 and CDR2: SGHNT and YYREEE (reference sequence). The CDR3 loop is CASSLRLGEGYGYTF. CDR3 DNA: TGTGCCAGCAGCTTGAGATTGGGGGAAGGGTATGGCTACACCTTC.

This clone was seen only a few times. The chain joins TRBV15 to TRBJ2-2, with D hard to call. Trimming took 5 bases from V and 1 from J, leaving 5 bases between them. The CDR3 covers 13 residues. Germline lookup yields CDR1 LNHNV and CDR2 YYDKDF (reference sequence). The CDR3 DNA sequence: TGTGCCACCAGCCAACAGAACACCGGGGAGCTGTTTTTT. Amino acids: CATSQQNTGELFF.

The V and J genes are TRBV5-1 and TRBJ1-6; 7 bases match TRBD1. The CDR3 covers 15 residues. V shed 4 bases, J shed 6 bases, and the junction held 7 bases outside the gene matches. From germline, CDR1 is SGHRS and CDR2 YFSETQ. The CDR3 loop is CASSPSGQFNSPLHF. The CDR3 region has the DNA TGCGCCAGCAGCCCTTCGGGACAGTTTAATTCACCCCTCCACTTT.

This clone was observed a few times. This chain connects TRBV7-3 to TRBJ2-7, with 9 bases fitting TRBD2. V shed 5 bases, J shed 0 bases, and the junction held 2 bases outside the gene matches. The germline V gene encodes CDR1 SGHTA and CDR2 FQGTGA. This CDR3 comprises 14 residues. The CDR3 bases are TGTGCCAGCAGCCCGACTAGCGGCTCCTACGAGCAGTACTTC. This translates into CASSPTSGSYEQYF.

To note about this clone: Being one base from a much bigger clone, this may be a read error. The same CDR3 can be traced to other DNA sequences in this sample. This chain uses TRBV30 with TRBJ2-7, with TRBD2 matching over 8 bases. CDR1 GTSNPN and CDR2 SVGIG come from the germline V gene (reference sequence). The CDR3 is 14 residues long. Here the CDR3 reads CAWQRGGVSYEQYF. Here the CDR3 DNA reads TGCGCCTGGCAACGGGGGGGGGTGTCCTACGAGCAGTACTTC.

Sample share makes this clone medium-sized. The rearrangement joins TRBV5-4 to TRBJ1-2, with a weak D call TRBD1 (5 bases). The germline gives CDR1 SGHNT, CDR2 YYREEE (reference sequence). The CDR3 runs 14 residues. The V and J ends lost 0 bases and 4 bases respectively, with 10 bases between them. CDR3 protein: CASSLGRDSYGYTF. The DNA of the CDR3 is TGTGCCAGCAGCTTGGGCAGGGATTCCTATGGCTACACCTTC.

This clone was seen only a few times. The CDR3 spells CASRVSSGNTIYF. The CDR3 coding sequence is TGTGCCAGCAGGGTGAGCTCTGGAAACACCATATATTTT. This chain joins TRBV2 and TRBJ1-3, with D uncertain. Germline CDR1 reads SNHLY; CDR2 reads FYNNEI. V dropped 6 bases and J dropped 0 bases, with 6 bases sitting between them. This CDR3 region has 13 residues.

CDR3 amino acids: CASSLTRQETQYF. CDR3 bases: TGTGCCAGCAGCCTAACCCGTCAAGAGACCCAGTACTTC. This chain links TRBV7-2 with TRBJ2-5; no definite D call. The CDR3 runs 13 residues. The ends were cut back, 5 bases at V and 2 bases at J, with 9 bases in the middle. Germline V CDR1 and CDR2: SGHTA, FQGNSA.

This clone appeared a few times. CDR3 sequence: CASSRLNNRAVGETQYF. The DNA for the CDR3 is TGTGCCAGTAGTAGACTAAATAACAGGGCGGTGGGGGAGACCCAGTACTTC. The genes are TRBV19 and TRBJ2-5; D is possibly TRBD1 (6 bases). The germline CDR1 and CDR2 sequences are LNHDA and SQIVND (reference sequence). This CDR3 region has 17 residues. Trimming shortened V by 4 bases and J by 5 bases, and 23 bases separated the two germline ends.

This clone was seen a handful of times. The J gene is TRBJ1-1, the V gene TRBV27; 12 bases line up with TRBD1. The V and J ends lost 4 bases and 2 bases, in that order; junction bases with no gene match: 2. The germline CDR1 and CDR2 sequences are MNHEY and SMNVEV (reference sequence). The CDR3 length is 15 residues. The CDR3 loop reads CASSSGTGGNTEAFF. The CDR3 DNA sequence: TGTGCCAGCAGTTCCGGGACAGGGGGCAACACTGAAGCTTTCTTT.

CDR3: CASSRHRDSFYEQYF. CDR3 DNA sequence: TGTGCCAGCAGTCGTCACAGGGATTCTTTCTACGAGCAGTACTTC. The chain carries TRBV6-6 and TRBJ2-7, with a tentative D call TRBD1 (6 bases). Germline V CDR1 and CDR2: MNHNY, SVGAGI (reference sequence). V lost 5 bases to trimming and J lost 3 bases, with 17 bases between them. The CDR3 is 15 residues long.